This TCR beta chain was sequenced for a study of technical replicates of blood from a handful of donors. TCRdb keeps only in-frame clones here, not all; method: immunoSEQ multiplex PCR. In the table there are about 100,000 clones, roughly 95% of which are singletons. The TCR comes from a human donor in good health. Sequencing was performed on T cells isolated from PBMCs.

The CDR3 nucleotides read TGTGCCAGCAGCACGGTGGGGCCTTCCTACGAGCAGTACTTC. Residues: CASSTVGPSYEQYF. The V call is TRBV6-5, the J call TRBJ2-7; D perhaps matches TRBD1 (5 bases). Germline CDR1 is MNHEY and CDR2 is SVGAGI. The CDR3 is 14 amino acids. The V gene lost 6 bases and the J gene lost 1 base, with 13 bases spanning the gap.